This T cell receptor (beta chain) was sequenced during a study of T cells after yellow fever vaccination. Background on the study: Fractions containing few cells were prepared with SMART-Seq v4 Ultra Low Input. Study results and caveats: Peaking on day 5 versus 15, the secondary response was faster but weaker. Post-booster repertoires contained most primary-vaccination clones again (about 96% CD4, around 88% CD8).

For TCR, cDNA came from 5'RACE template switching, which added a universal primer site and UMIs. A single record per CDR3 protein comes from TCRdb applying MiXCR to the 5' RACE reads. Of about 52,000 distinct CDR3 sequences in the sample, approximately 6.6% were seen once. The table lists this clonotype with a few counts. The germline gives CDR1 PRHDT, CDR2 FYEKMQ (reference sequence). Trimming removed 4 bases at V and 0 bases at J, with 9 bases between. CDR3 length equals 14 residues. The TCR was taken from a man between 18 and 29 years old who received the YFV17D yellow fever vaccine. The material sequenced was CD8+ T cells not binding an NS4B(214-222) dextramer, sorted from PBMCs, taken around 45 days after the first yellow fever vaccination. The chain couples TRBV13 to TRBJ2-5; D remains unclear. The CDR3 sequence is CASSSSEYQETQYF. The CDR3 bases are TGTGCCAGCAGCTCATCGGAGTACCAAGAGACCCAGTACTTC.